This T cell receptor (beta chain) was sequenced during a study of tumor and adjacent non-tumor tissue in lung cancer. A modified ARM-PCR protocol with three rounds of nested PCR amplified TCRbeta. TCRdb fed the multiplex PCR reads into MiXCR, producing one record per CDR3 protein. The sample contains approximately 150,000 distinct CDR3 sequences, around 65% of which appear only once. No cell sorting was done before RNA was extracted from the tissue. This clonotype has more than one count but fewer than ten. The antigen is undetermined. Study-level findings and limits: TCR diversity was significantly greater in tumor than normal lung tissue.

The CDR3 runs 15 residues. J was trimmed by 7 bases and V by 5 bases; bases with no gene match: 13. CDR1 and CDR2 from the germline V gene are MDHEN and SYDVKM. The sequencing sample was made of lung tumor tissue. This chain links TRBV28 with TRBJ2-7; 8 nucleotides agree with TRBD1. The receptor comes from a man aged 55 to 70 with small cell lung cancer. The CDR3 DNA is TGTGCCAGCAGTAAACGGGACAGGCGCCGGGGGGAGCAGTACTTC. Encoded protein: CASSKRDRRRGEQYF.